This T cell receptor (beta chain) was sequenced in a study of shared clonotypes between healthy human individuals. Study-wide findings and caveats: Clonotype sharing among donors was expected to depend on sequencing depth. Rarefaction demonstrated incomplete sorted-subset sequencing despite large depth. Against clonotypes common to all four donors, non-shared ones had lower generation probabilities.

Concerning this clone itself: Antigen specificity is unknown.

The table came from immunoSEQ multiplex PCR; TCRdb's copy has only in-frame clones and leaves some out. Counted here are about 690,000 clones, less than 95% occurring once; the ten biggest clones make up 30% to 35%. The sample taken for sequencing was memory CD8+ T cells from PBMCs. Subset described: CD45RO+ cells pooled with CCR7-negative TemRA cells. The source is a man aged 18 to 30 in good health. Some clones in this sample may be carry-over from other donors' samples.

This CDR3 reads CASSFGKRKTHGYTF. Here the CDR3 DNA reads TGTGCCAGCAGTTTTGGAAAACGGAAAACCCATGGCTACACCTTC. This chain joins TRBV28 and TRBJ1-2; no definite D call. CDR1 is MDHEN and CDR2 is SYDVKM in the germline V gene. This CDR3 is built from 15 residues. V was cut by 3 bases and J by 6 bases, with 17 bases left in between.